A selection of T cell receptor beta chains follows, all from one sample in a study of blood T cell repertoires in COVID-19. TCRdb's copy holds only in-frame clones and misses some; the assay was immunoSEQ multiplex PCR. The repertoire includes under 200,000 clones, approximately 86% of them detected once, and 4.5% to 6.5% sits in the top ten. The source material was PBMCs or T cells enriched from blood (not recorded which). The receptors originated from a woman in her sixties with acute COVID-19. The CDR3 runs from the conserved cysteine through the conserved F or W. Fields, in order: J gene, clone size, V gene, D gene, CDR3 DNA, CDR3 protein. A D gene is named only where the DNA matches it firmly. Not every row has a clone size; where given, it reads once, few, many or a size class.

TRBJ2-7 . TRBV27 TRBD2 TGTGCCAGCAGTAAAGCGGGAGGCTTCCACGAGCAGTACTTC CASSKAGGFHEQYF
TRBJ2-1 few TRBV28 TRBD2 TGTGCCAGCAAAGCGGGGGGGTACAATGAGCAGTTCTTC CASKAGGYNEQFF
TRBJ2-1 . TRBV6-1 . TGTGCCAGCAGTGAACAAGGCAGGCCCAATGAGCAGTTCTTC CASSEQGRPNEQFF
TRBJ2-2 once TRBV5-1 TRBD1 TGCGCCAGCAGCAACAGGGGACAGGGGATGTCCGGGGAGCTGTTTTTT CASSNRGQGMSGELFF
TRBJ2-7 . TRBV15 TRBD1 TGTGCCACCAGCAGAGACCAGGGGGCCTACGAGCAGTACTTC CATSRDQGAYEQYF
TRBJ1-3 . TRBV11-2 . TGTGCCACCACCGGGTCGGCTGGAAACACCATATATTTT CATTGSAGNTIYF
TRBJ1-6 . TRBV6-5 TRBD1 TGTGCCAGCTTCCTGGGGGGACAGGGTCAATCACCCCTCCACTTT CASFLGGQGQSPLHF
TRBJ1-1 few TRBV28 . TGTGCCAGCAGCCCTGGGGGGGGGAACACTGAAGCTTTCTTT CASSPGGGNTEAFF
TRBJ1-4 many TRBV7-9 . TGTGCCAGCAGCTTAAGGCAGGGACTGGATGAAAAACTGTTTTTT CASSLRQGLDEKLFF
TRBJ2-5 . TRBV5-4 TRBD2 TGTGCCAGCAGCCTCGGACTAGCGGGAGGGGAGGAGACCCAGTACTTC CASSLGLAGGEETQYF
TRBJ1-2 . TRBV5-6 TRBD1 TGTGCCAGCAGCGCCCGGACAGGGGGCTATGGCTACACCTTC CASSARTGGYGYTF
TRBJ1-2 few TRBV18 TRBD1 TGTGCCAGCTCACCCGGGACAGACTATGGCTACACCTTC CASSPGTDYGYTF
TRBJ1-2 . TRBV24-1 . TGTGCCACCAGTGACAGGGTCCAATATGGCTACACCTTC CATSDRVQYGYTF
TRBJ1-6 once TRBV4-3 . TGCGCCAGCAGCCAGGAGGTCGATATTAATTCACCCCTCCACTTT CASSQEVDINSPLHF
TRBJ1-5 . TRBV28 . TGTGCCAGCAGTTTTTACAGAGTTCCTCAGCCCCAGCATTTT CASSFYRVPQPQHF
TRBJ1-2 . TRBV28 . TGTGCCAGCAGTTACGTTGACAACAACTATGGCTACACCTTC CASSYVDNNYGYTF
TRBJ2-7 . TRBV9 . TGTGCCAGCAGCGTAGGGATTAGCGGAGACTCCTACGAGCAGTACTTC CASSVGISGDSYEQYF
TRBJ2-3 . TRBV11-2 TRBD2 TGTGCCAGCAGCTTATTCACAGTAATTGGCGGGGGGCACGGAGATACGCAGTATTTT CASSLFTVIGGGHGDTQYF
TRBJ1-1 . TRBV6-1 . TGTGCCAGCAGTGAAGTACGGGGGAGAGCTTTCTTT CASSEVRGRAFF
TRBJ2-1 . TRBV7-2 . TGTGCCAGCAGCTCAGCACTAGTAATCTACAATGAGCAGTTCTTC CASSSALVIYNEQFF
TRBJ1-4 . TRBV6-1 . TGTGCCAGCAGTGGACCGGCCCCCTACAGGGAGCGGAATGAAAAACTGTTTTTT CASSGPAPYRERNEKLFF
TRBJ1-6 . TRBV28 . TGTGCCAGCAGTTTACTGTCAGGGGCTAATTCACCCCTCCACTTT CASSLLSGANSPLHF
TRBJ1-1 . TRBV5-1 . TGCGCCAGCAGCTTGGCGGGGTATACTGAAGCTTTCTTT CASSLAGYTEAFF
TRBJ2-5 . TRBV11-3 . TGTGCCAGCAGCCGGGACACTCAAGAGACCCAGTACTTC CASSRDTQETQYF
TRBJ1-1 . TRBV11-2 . TGTGCCAGCAGCTCGCAGGGCGTCACTGAAGCTTTCTTT CASSSQGVTEAFF